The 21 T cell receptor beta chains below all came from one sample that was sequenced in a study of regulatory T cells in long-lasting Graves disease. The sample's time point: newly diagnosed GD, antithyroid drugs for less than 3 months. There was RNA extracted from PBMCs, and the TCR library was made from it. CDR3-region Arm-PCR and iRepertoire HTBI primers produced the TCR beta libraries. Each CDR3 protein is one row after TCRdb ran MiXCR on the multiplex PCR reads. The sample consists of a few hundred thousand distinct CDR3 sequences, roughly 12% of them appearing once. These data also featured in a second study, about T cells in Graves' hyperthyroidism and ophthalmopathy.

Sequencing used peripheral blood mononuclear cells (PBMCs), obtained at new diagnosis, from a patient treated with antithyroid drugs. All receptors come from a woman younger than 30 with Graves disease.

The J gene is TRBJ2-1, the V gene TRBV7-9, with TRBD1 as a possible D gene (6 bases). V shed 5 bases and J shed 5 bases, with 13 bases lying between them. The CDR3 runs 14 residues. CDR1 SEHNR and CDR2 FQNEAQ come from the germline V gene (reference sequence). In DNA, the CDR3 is TGTGCCAGCAGCAACCCGGCAGGGGACAATGAGCAGTTCTTC. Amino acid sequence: CASSNPAGDNEQFF.

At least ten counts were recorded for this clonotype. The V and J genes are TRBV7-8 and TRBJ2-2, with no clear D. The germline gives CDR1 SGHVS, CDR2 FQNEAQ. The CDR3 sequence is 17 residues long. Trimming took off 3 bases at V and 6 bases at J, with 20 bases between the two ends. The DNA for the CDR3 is TGTGCCAGCAGCTTGCTTCAGATCCCCCTCCCCCCCGGGGAGCTGTTTTTT. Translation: CASSLLQIPLPPGELFF.

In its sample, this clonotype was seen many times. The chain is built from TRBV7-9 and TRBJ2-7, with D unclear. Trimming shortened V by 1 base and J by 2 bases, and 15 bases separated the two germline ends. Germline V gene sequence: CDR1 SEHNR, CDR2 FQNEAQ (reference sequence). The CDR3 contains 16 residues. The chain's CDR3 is CASSLVEEAFPYEQYV. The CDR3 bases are TGTGCCAGCAGCTTAGTGGAAGAAGCCTTCCCCTACGAGCAGTACGTC.

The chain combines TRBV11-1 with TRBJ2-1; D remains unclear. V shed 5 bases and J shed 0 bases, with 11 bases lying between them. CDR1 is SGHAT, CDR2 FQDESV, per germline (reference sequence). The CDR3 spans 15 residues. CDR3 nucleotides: TGTGCCAGCAGCCCTACACTGAGCTCCTACAATGAGCAGTTCTTC. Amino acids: CASSPTLSSYNEQFF.

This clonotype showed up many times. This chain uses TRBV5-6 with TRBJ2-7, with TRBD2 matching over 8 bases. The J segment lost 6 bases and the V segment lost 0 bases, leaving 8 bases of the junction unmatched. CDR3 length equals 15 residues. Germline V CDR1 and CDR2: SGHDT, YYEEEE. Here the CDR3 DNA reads TGTGCCAGCAGCTTGGCCACCTCGGGAGGGATCGAGCAGTACGTC. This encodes CASSLATSGGIEQYV.

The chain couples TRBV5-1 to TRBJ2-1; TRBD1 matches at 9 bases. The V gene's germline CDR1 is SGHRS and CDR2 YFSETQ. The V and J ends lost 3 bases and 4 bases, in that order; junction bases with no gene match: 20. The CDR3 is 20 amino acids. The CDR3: CASSYPGQGTFYPRYNEQFF. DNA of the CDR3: TGCGCCAGCAGCTACCCGGGACAGGGAACTTTTTACCCGAGGTACAATGAGCAGTTCTTC.

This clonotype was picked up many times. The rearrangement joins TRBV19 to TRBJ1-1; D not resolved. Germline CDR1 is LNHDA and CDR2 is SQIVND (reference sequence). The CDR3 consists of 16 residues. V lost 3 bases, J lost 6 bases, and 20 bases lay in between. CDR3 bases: TGTGCCAGTAGTATTCGCATCCGTTTTGGTGGACCTGAAGCTTTCTTT. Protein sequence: CASSIRIRFGGPEAFF.

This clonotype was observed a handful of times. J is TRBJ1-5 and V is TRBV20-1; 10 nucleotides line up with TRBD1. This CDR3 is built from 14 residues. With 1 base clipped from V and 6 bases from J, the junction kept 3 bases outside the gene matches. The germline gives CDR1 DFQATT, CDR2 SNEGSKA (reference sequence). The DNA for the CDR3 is TGCAGTGCTAGAGGACAGGGGGCTGTTCAGCCCCAGCATTTT. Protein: CSARGQGAVQPQHF.

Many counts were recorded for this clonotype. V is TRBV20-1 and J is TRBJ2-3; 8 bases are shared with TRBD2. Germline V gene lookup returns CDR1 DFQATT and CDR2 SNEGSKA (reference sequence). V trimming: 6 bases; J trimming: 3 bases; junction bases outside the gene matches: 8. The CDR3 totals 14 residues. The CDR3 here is CSAPFGGATDTQYF. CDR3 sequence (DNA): TGCAGTGCCCCATTCGGGGGGGCAACAGATACGCAGTATTTT.

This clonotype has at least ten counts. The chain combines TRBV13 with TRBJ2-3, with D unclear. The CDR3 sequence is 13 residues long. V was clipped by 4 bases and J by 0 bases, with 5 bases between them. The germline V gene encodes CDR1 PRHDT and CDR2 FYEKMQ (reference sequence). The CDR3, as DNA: TGTGCCAGCAGCTCGGATAGCACAGATACGCAGTATTTT. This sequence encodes CASSSDSTDTQYF.

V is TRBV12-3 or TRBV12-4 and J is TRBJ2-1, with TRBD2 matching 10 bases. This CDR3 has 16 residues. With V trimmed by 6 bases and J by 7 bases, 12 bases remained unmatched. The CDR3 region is CASSRLGSGRSNEQFF. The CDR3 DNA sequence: TGTGCCAGCAGCCGCCTGGGTAGCGGGAGGAGTAATGAGCAGTTCTTC.

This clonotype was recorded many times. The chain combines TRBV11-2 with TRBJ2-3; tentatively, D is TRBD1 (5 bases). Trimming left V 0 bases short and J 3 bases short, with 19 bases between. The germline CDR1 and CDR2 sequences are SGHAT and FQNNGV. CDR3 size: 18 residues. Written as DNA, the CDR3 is TGTGCCAGCAGCTTAGAGTTGGGGCCTTCTTTCCTGACAGATACGCAGTATTTT. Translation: CASSLELGPSFLTDTQYF.

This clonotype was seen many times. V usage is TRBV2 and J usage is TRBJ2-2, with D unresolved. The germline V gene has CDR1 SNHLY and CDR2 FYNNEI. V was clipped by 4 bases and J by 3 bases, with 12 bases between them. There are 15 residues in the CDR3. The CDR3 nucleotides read TGTGCCAGCAGTGCGGCTAGTCGGGACACCGGGGAGCTGTTTTTT. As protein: CASSAASRDTGELFF.

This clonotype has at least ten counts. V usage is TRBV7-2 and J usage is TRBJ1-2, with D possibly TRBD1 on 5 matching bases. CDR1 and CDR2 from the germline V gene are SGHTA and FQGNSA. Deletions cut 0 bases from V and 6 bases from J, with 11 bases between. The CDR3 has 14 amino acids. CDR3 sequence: CASSLAGGGDGYTF. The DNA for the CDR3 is TGTGCCAGCAGCTTAGCCGGGGGTGGAGATGGCTACACCTTC.

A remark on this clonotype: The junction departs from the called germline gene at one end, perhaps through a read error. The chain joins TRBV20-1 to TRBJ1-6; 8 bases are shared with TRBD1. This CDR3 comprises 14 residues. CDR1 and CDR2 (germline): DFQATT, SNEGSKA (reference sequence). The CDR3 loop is CGASDRGPKSPLHF. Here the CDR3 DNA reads TGCGGTGCCAGTGACAGGGGCCCCAAATCACCCCTCCACTTT.

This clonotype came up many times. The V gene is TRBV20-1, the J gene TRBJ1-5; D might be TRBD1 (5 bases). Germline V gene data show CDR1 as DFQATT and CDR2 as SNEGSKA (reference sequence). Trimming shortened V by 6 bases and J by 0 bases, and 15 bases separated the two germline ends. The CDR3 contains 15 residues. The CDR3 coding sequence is TGCAGTGCCGGGGCGGTCGGCGGTAGCAATCAGCCCCAGCATTTT. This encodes CSAGAVGGSNQPQHF.

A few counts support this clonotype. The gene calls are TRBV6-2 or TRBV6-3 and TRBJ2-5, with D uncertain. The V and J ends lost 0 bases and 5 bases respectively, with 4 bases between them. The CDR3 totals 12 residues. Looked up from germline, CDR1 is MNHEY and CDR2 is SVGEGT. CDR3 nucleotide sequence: TGTGCCAGCAGTTACTCGAGTGAGACCCAGTACTTC. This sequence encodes CASSYSSETQYF.

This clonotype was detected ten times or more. The CDR3 is CASSQGDRAFTGELFF. DNA of the CDR3: TGCGCCAGCAGCCAAGGGGACAGGGCTTTTACCGGGGAGCTGTTTTTT. The chain has TRBV4-1 and TRBJ2-2, with 9 bases that match TRBD1. Per germline, CDR1 MGHRA and CDR2 YSYEKL. J was trimmed by 5 bases and V by 1 base; bases with no gene match: 5. The CDR3 has 16 residues.

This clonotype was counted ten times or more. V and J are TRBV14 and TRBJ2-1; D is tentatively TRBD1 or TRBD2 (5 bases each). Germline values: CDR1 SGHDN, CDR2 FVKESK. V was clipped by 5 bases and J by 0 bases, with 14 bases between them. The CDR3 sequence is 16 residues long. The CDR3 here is CASSAGTLSSYNEQFF. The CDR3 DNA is TGTGCCAGCAGCGCCGGGACCCTAAGCTCCTACAATGAGCAGTTCTTC.

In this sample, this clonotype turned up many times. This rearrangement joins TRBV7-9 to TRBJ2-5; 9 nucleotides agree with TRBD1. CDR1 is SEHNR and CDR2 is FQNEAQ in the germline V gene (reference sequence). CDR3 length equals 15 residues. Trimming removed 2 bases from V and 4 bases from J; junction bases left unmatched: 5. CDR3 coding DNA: TGTGCCAGCAGCTTAAAGGGGGACAGGGTAGAGACCCAGTACTTC. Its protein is CASSLKGDRVETQYF.

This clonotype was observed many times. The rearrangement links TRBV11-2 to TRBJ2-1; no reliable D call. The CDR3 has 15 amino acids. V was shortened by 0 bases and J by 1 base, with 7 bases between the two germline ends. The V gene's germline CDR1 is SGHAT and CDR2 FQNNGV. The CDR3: CASSLEGESYNEQFF. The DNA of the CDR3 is TGTGCCAGCAGCTTAGAAGGAGAATCCTACAATGAGCAGTTCTTC.